The T cell receptor beta chain under discussion was sequenced for a study of shared clonotypes between healthy human individuals. Clones were read by immunoSEQ multiplex PCR, and TCRdb kept only the in-frame ones, dropping some. The sample consists of some 500,000 clones, approximately 77% of them appearing once. The CDR3 spans 13 residues. V gave up 10 bases and J gave up 0 bases, with 12 bases separating them. Per germline, CDR1 LNHDA and CDR2 SQIVND (reference sequence). This chain joins TRBV19 and TRBJ1-1, with a possible D match to TRBD1 (6 bases). Input material: PBMCs. The receptor was derived from a woman in her thirties or forties in good health. Some clones in this sample may be carry-over from other donors' samples. CDR3 in DNA: TGTGCCACCGAACAGGGCCTGAACACTGAAGCTTTCTTT. As protein: CATEQGLNTEAFF.